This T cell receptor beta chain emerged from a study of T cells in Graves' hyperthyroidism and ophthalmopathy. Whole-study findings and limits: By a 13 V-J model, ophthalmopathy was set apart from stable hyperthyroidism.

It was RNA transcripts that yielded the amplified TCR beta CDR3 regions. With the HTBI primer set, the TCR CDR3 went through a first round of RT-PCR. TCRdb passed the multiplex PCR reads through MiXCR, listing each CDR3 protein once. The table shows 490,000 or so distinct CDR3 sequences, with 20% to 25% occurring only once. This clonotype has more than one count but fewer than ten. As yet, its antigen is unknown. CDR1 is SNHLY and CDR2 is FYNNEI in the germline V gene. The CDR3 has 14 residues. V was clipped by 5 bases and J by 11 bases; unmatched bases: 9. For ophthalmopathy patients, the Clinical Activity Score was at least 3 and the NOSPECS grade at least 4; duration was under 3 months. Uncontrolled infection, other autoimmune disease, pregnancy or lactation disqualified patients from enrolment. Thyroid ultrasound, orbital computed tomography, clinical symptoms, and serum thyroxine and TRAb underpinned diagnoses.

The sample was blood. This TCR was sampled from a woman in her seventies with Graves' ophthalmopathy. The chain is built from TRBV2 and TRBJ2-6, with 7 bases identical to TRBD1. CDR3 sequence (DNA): TGTGCCAGCAGTTACCGGGACAGCTCAGACGTCCTGACTTTC. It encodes CASSYRDSSDVLTF. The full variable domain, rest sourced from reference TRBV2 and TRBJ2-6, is EPEVTQTPSHQVTQMGQEVILRCVPISNHLYFYWYRQILGQKVEFLVSFYNNEISEKSEIFDDQFSVERPDGSNFTLKIRSTKLEDSAMYFCASSYRDSSDVLTFGAGSRLTVL.